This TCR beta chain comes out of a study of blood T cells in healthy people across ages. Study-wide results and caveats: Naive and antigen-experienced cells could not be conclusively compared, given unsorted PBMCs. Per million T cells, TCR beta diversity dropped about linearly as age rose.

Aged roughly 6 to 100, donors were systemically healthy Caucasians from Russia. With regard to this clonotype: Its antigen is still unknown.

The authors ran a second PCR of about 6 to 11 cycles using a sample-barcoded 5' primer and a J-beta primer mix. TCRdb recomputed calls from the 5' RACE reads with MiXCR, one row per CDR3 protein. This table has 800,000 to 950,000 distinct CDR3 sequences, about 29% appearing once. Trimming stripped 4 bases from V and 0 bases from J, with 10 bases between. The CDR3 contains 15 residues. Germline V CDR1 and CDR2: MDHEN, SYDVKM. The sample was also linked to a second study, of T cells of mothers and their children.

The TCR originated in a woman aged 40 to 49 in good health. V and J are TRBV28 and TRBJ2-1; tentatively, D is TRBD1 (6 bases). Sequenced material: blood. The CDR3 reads CASSSGDSSYNEQFF. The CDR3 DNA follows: TGTGCCAGCAGTTCAGGGGATAGCTCCTACAATGAGCAGTTCTTC. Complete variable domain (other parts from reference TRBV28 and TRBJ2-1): DVKVTQSSRYLVKRTGEKVFLECVQDMDHENMFWYRQDPGLGLRLIYFSYDVKMKEKGDIPEGYSVSREKKERFSLILESASTNQTSMYLCASSSGDSSYNEQFFGPGTRLTVL.